This T cell receptor beta chain is drawn from a study of CD8+CD57+ T cells in acquired aplastic anemia. Study as a whole: Each DNA sample taken from sorted CD4+ and CD8+ cells came to roughly 3.5 ug on average. Whole-study results and caveats: Found in both controls and patients were some 31 CD8+ CDR3 sequences.

According to the study, genomic DNA was the template for TCR beta VDJ and CDR3 profiling. Using its own MiXCR run on the reads, TCRdb lists one record per CDR3 protein. The sample has 200,000 or so distinct CDR3 sequences, 64% seen once. This clonotype has at least ten counts. Its specificity is unknown. From germline, CDR1 is MRHNA and CDR2 SNTAGT. The CDR3 is 16 amino acids. The junction had 3 bases not matched to a gene; V was cut back by 0 bases and J by 3 bases. Source material: sorted CD4+, CD8+, or CD8+CD57+ T cells (not recorded which) from PBMCs. The receptor's source is a human donor with severe aplastic anemia or a healthy control (not recorded which). This rearrangement joins TRBV6-4 to TRBJ2-3, with 10 bases fitting TRBD2. As DNA, the CDR3 is TGTGCCAGCAGTGACTCTGCTAGCGGGGGAACAGATACGCAGTATTTT. Protein sequence: CASSDSASGGTDTQYF.